The clone carrying this TCR beta chain turned up a few times. Its antigen is unidentified. CDR3 length equals 9 residues. V was trimmed by 4 bases and J by 6 bases, leaving 3 bases between them. Germline CDR1 SQVTM, CDR2 ANQGSEA. A library of TCRbeta sequences, prepared with unique molecular identifiers, was generated. One entry per CDR3 protein, called by TCRdb with MiXCR from the PCR reads. This sample yields hundreds of thousands of distinct CDR3 sequences, of which over 10% are seen a single time; 2.2% belongs to the top ten. The record originates from a study of T-cell reconstitution after alpha-beta-depleted transplantation in children. Whole-study results and caveats: Reportedly, alpha-beta T cells present about two months post-transplant originated from several hundred expanded clones of graft origin.

This receptor was taken from a male patient under 18 who had a stem cell transplant for acute myeloid leukemia, so the T cells may come from the graft donor. The J gene is TRBJ1-1, the V gene TRBV29-1; D gene ambiguous. Sequencing used PBMCs, mostly from graft donor cells, obtained 360 days after TCRalphabeta/CD19-depleted stem cell transplant. For the CDR3, the DNA is TGCAGCGTTGGGGCTGAAGCTTTCTTT. Residues: CSVGAEAFF.